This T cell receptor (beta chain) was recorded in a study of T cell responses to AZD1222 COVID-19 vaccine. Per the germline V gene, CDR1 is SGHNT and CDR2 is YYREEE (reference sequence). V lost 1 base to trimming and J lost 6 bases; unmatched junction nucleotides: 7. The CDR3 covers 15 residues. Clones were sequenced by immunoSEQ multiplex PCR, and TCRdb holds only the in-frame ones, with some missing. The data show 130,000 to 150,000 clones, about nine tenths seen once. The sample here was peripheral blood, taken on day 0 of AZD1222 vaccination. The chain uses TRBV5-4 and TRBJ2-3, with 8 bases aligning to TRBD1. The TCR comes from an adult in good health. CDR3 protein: CASSLTGGLGDTQYF. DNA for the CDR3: TGTGCCAGCAGCTTGACAGGGGGACTTGGCGATACGCAGTATTTT.